This TCR beta chain was captured in a study of blood T cell repertoires in COVID-19 (dated by TCRdb to 2020 to 2021). A note on the overall study: Samples from collaborators originated in the United States, Italy and Spain and spanned both the acute and convalescent phases of COVID-19. The prospective study material was composed of cDNA or gDNA derived from T cells, B-cell-depleted T cells, or PBMCs. Subjects who had been exposed to COVID-19, were actively infected with it, or had recovered from it provided the deeply sampled blood TCRbeta repertoires that made up the dataset. The repertoires were made available in a free public database intended to serve as a resource for research on the immune response to SARS-CoV-2. The samples were drawn from two sources: the first 160 participants of the ongoing ImmuneRACE study, and 1,254 subjects contributed by 6 global collaborators. Nearly every sample came with metadata listing a de-identified subject ID, COVID-19 status, age in years and sex. Where available, HLA class I and class II types were taken from metadata supplied by the sample provider and were not determined by assay-based typing. The paper's findings and limits, for the study overall: How much clinical and demographic metadata was included differed by source and by participant, and the metadata was provided uncurated.

Reading the germline V gene gives CDR1 MNHNS and CDR2 SASEGT. The junction shows trimming of 4 bases on V and 3 bases on J, plus 27 bases between the germline ends. Inclusive of the bounding cysteine and phenylalanine, the CDR3 is 19 residues long. Here the CDR3 DNA is all that survives: 57 bases in frame from base 1. The immunoSEQ Assay, a bias-controlled multiplex PCR, was used to amplify TCRbeta CDR3 regions from genomic DNA. In the source study's methods: Nucleated cell counts per sample were estimated from amplification of reference gene primers within the assay. To quantify the absolute abundance of each unique TCRbeta CDR3 rearrangement, sequence reads were collapsed and filtered. For each sample, productive Simpson clonality was calculated as the square root of Simpson's diversity index over productive rearrangements. Entries here come from immuneACCESS through TCRdb and include only in-frame sequences with V and J called. Some clones fail to appear in such tables; in the studies checked, an unresolved V gene covers under half of the shortfall, and the cause of the remainder is unknown. V and J calls and clone size follow that table, whereas D and trimming were derived from the DNA. In this sample the table shows some 93,000 clones, approximately 86% of which occur a single time. The ten largest clones add up to approximately 7.2% of the sample.

Each collaborating institution followed its own protocols to collect whole blood in K2EDTA tubes. Collaborator samples were shipped for TCRbeta analysis as frozen whole blood, isolated PBMCs, or DNA extracted from either sample type. Notes on this clone: The antigen it binds to is not known. No base quality values were provided; no much bigger clone lies one nucleotide off.

The sequenced sample consisted of peripheral blood. The chain is encoded by TRBV6-1 joined to TRBJ1-2, with TRBD1 tentatively as D gene (5 bases match). This clonotype originated in a man aged 55 to 70 with acute or convalescent COVID-19. CDR3 loop: CASSGGSVGGKLRDYGYTF. Read as DNA, the sequence is TGTGCCAGCAGTGGAGGCTCGGTGGGGGGGAAGTTACGTGACTATGGCTACACCTTC.